This T cell receptor (beta chain) was profiled in a study of CD8 T cells in Susac syndrome. Random hexamers served to reverse transcribe roughly 0.5 to 1 ug RNA. Amplification of TCR beta CDR3 spanned 54 Vbeta and 13 Jbeta via immunoSEQ multiplex PCR. Each CDR3 protein gets one entry after TCRdb re-called the immunoSEQ multiplex PCR reads with MiXCR. Seen here are more than 65,000 distinct CDR3 sequences, 95% observed once, and the top ten hold over 0.2%. Matching for age and sex applied to the controls, who were healthy donors. The CDR3 is 12 residues long. The ends were cut back, 6 bases at V and 2 bases at J, with 7 bases in the middle. Per the germline V gene, CDR1 is SQVTM and CDR2 is ANQGSEA.

This sequence originates from a human donor in good health. The rearrangement uses TRBV29-1 and TRBJ2-2; D uncertain. The sample comprised CD8+ T cells from PBMCs. The DNA for the CDR3 is TGCAGCGTAACCAGAAACACCGGGGAGCTGTTTTTT. This encodes CSVTRNTGELFF.